Listed here are 23 T cell receptor beta chains from one sample, sequenced in a study of graft-versus-host responses after intestinal transplantation. Their specific antigens are unknown. The protocol was immunoSEQ multiplex PCR, while the TCRdb copy is restricted to in-frame clones and leaves out a portion. This table has about 59,000 clones, 94% appearing once. This specimen was unstimulated CD4+ T cells sorted from spleen or lymph node cells, taken before transplant. The receptor set was obtained from a human donor who was the organ donor for an intestinal transplant.

The chain has TRBV21-1 and TRBJ2-3; TRBD1, the table's D call, was not compared with the DNA. TRBV21-1 represents a pseudogene. The CDR3 covers 17 residues. The CDR3 is CASSITGDRESTDTQYF. DNA of the CDR3: TGTGCCAGCAGCATAACAGGGGACAGGGAAAGCACAGATACGCAGTATTTT.

The CDR3 DNA is TGTGCCAGCAGTGACCCCTCGGAGGGTAGCACTGAAGCTTTCTTT. It encodes CASSDPSEGSTEAFF. The rearrangement links TRBV2 to TRBJ1-1; D is uncertain. Germline V gene sequence: CDR1 SNHLY, CDR2 FYNNEI. The CDR3 extends over 15 amino acids. The V end lost 3 bases, the J end lost 4 bases, and 15 bases lay between the germline ends.

The chain joins TRBV14 to TRBJ1-6; D may be TRBD1 (5 bases). The germline V gene has CDR1 SGHDN and CDR2 FVKESK. The CDR3 extends over 14 amino acids. Trimming took 0 bases from V and 10 from J, leaving 10 bases between them. This CDR3 is CASSQDRGASPLHF. The CDR3 DNA follows: TGTGCCAGCAGCCAAGATCGCGGGGCCTCACCCCTCCACTTT.

The CDR3 DNA reads as TGTGCCAGCAGCTTCCGGGACAGGGTGTATGGCGAGCAGTACTTC. It yields the protein CASSFRDRVYGEQYF. The chain uses TRBV5-6 and TRBJ2-7; TRBD1 matches at 9 bases. J gave up 6 bases and V 2 bases, and 9 bases lay outside the gene matches. The CDR3 extends over 15 amino acids. From germline, CDR1 is SGHDT and CDR2 YYEEEE.

The chain recombines TRBV9 with TRBJ1-6; no reliable D call. V was cut by 2 bases and J by 7 bases, with 10 bases left in between. The CDR3 runs 14 residues. The V gene's germline CDR1 is SGDLS and CDR2 YYNGEE. The CDR3 DNA reads TGTGCCAGCAGCGTCCTCCAGCTAAATTCACCCCTCCACTTT. Translating it yields CASSVLQLNSPLHF.

The J gene is TRBJ1-1, the V gene TRBV29-1; D not certain. With 3 bases removed from V and 2 bases from J, the gap between germline ends came to 10 bases. This CDR3 is built from 13 residues. Germline V lookup: CDR1 SQVTM, CDR2 ANQGSEA. CDR3 loop: CSVEGVLNTEAFF. The CDR3 region has the DNA TGCAGCGTTGAGGGAGTACTAAACACTGAAGCTTTCTTT.

Only one count was recorded for this clone. The genes are TRBV6-4 and TRBJ2-3, with TRBD2 identical over 13 bases. Germline V gives CDR1 MRHNA, CDR2 SNTAGT. V trimming: 2 bases; J trimming: 4 bases; junction bases outside the gene matches: 0. CDR3 size: 15 residues. CDR3 amino acids: CASSDTSGGADTQYF. CDR3 bases: TGTGCCAGCAGTGACACTAGCGGGGGGGCAGATACGCAGTATTTT.

The V and J genes are TRBV14 and TRBJ2-7, with a tentative D call TRBD2 (6 bases). The ends were cut back, 2 bases at V and 9 bases at J, with 8 bases in the middle. This CDR3 is built from 11 residues. Germline V gives CDR1 SGHDN, CDR2 FVKESK. The CDR3 nucleotides read TGTGCCAGCAGCCAAACTAGCAGGCAGTACTTC. It translates to CASSQTSRQYF.

J is TRBJ1-5 and V is TRBV5-1; D is unclear. The germline V gene has CDR1 SGHRS and CDR2 YFSETQ. Between the trimmed V and J ends, which lost 4 bases and 3 bases, there was a span of 11 bases. This CDR3 is 14 amino acids long. The CDR3 spells CASSTGGPNQPQHF. CDR3 DNA: TGCGCCAGCAGCACCGGAGGTCCCAATCAGCCCCAGCATTTT.

CDR3 residues: CASSYVGLGETQYF. CDR3 nucleotide sequence: TGTGCCAGCAGTTACGTGGGTTTGGGTGAGACCCAGTACTTC. The chain employs TRBV6-5 and TRBJ2-5; D is ambiguous. Trimming removed 2 bases from V and 5 bases from J, with 12 bases in between. The CDR3 totals 14 residues. Germline V gene data show CDR1 as MNHEY and CDR2 as SVGAGI.

In DNA, the CDR3 is TGTGCCAGTAGTACCCGGGCAAGCTACACCTTC. This codes for CASSTRASYTF. The genes are TRBV19 and TRBJ1-2; D unclear. V lost 4 bases and J 9 bases, leaving 9 bases between the germline ends. Germline-derived CDR1 and CDR2 are LNHDA and SQIVND (reference sequence). The CDR3 runs 11 residues.

The J gene is TRBJ1-6, the V gene TRBV6-1; possible D gene TRBD1, 6 bases. The V and J ends lost 6 bases and 4 bases respectively, with 13 bases between them. The CDR3 consists of 15 residues. Looked up from germline, CDR1 is MNHNS and CDR2 is SASEGT. CDR3 sequence (DNA): TGTGCCAGCAGAGCCAGGCAGGGGTATAATTCACCCCTCCACTTT. It is translated as CASRARQGYNSPLHF.

V usage is TRBV11-2 and J usage is TRBJ2-5; D is possibly TRBD2 (6 bases). CDR1 and CDR2 (germline): SGHAT, FQNNGV. The V gene lost 0 bases and the J gene lost 5 bases, with 10 bases spanning the gap. This CDR3 has 14 amino acids. CDR3 DNA sequence: TGTGCCAGCAGCTTAGATCGGGGGTTCGAGACCCAGTACTTC. Encoded protein: CASSLDRGFETQYF.

CDR3: CSALSGGAVEQYF. The CDR3 DNA reads TGCAGCGCCCTTAGCGGGGGGGCCGTGGAGCAGTACTTC. The chain couples TRBV29-1 to TRBJ2-7, with 11 bases matching TRBD2. This CDR3 has 13 residues. Trimming removed 7 bases from V and 7 bases from J; junction bases left unmatched: 9. CDR1 and CDR2 from the germline V gene are SQVTM and ANQGSEA.

The chain couples TRBV5-1 to TRBJ1-4; 8 bases fit TRBD1. With V trimmed by 5 bases and J by 0 bases, 18 bases remained unmatched. This CDR3 contains 20 residues. Germline CDR1 is SGHRS and CDR2 is YFSETQ. The CDR3 coding sequence is TGCGCCAGCAGTAGGCGGGCCCTGGGACAGGCGCTGACAACTAATGAAAAACTGTTTTTT. It encodes CASSRRALGQALTTNEKLFF.

This clone was observed a handful of times. The V gene is TRBV21-1, the J gene TRBJ2-7; the table's D call, TRBD1, has no DNA check behind it. TRBV21-1 is listed as a pseudogene. This CDR3 has 14 amino acids. CDR3 in DNA: TGTGCCAGCAGCAAAATCTGGACAGGGTACGAGCAGTACTTC. It yields the protein CASSKIWTGYEQYF.

The chain combines TRBV27 with TRBJ1-3, with D perhaps TRBD1 (5 bases). Germline CDR1 and CDR2: MNHEY and SMNVEV (reference sequence). V lost 2 bases and J lost 4, with 6 bases in between. The length of the CDR3 is 13 residues. CDR3 bases: TGTGCCAGCAGTTTAAACAGGGGAAACACCATATATTTT. Protein product: CASSLNRGNTIYF.

CDR3 region: CASSRDNYGYTF. DNA for the CDR3: TGCGCCAGCAGCCGGGACAACTATGGCTACACCTTC. V gene TRBV5-1 combines with J gene TRBJ1-2; TRBD1 is a possible D gene (5 bases). Trimming stripped 4 bases from V and 2 bases from J, with 6 bases between. The CDR3 sequence is 12 residues long. The germline V gene encodes CDR1 SGHRS and CDR2 YFSETQ.

The chain is built from TRBV11-2 and TRBJ2-7; D unresolved. The CDR3 runs 15 residues. The V end lost 3 bases, the J end lost 0 bases, and 12 bases lay between the germline ends. Germline-derived CDR1 and CDR2 are SGHAT and FQNNGV. Here the CDR3 DNA reads TGTGCCAGCAGCTTTGTCGTGGGATCCTCCTACGAGCAGTACTTC. It translates to CASSFVVGSSYEQYF. The entire variable domain, with the rest obtained from reference TRBV11-2 and TRBJ2-7, is as follows: EAGVAQSPRYKIIEKRQSVAFWCNPISGHATLYWYQQILGQGPKLLIQFQNNGVVDDSQLPKDRFSAERLKGVDSTLKIQPAKLEDSAVYLCASSFVVGSSYEQYFGPGTRLTVT.

The chain employs TRBV9 and TRBJ2-6, with D perhaps matching TRBD1 or TRBD2 (5 bases each). The CDR3 extends over 15 amino acids. V gave up 2 bases and J gave up 4 bases, with 10 bases separating them. Germline V CDR1 and CDR2: SGDLS, YYNGEE. The CDR3 loop is CASSVGVTGANVLTF. CDR3 nucleotide sequence: TGTGCCAGCAGCGTGGGGGTGACAGGGGCCAACGTCCTGACTTTC.

The chain couples TRBV11-2 to TRBJ1-2, with D unresolved. Deletions cut 5 bases from V and 3 bases from J, with 10 bases between. This CDR3 spans 13 amino acids. The V gene's germline CDR1 is SGHAT and CDR2 FQNNGV. The CDR3 loop reads CASSPLSYYGYTF. The CDR3, as DNA: TGTGCCAGCAGCCCGCTCTCATACTATGGCTACACCTTC.

This chain connects TRBV21-1 to TRBJ1-2; the tabulated D call, TRBD1, remains unverified against the DNA. TRBV21-1 is described as a pseudogene. The CDR3 covers 13 residues. The CDR3 spells CASSKRDRYGYTF. CDR3 in DNA: TGTGCCAGCAGCAAACGAGACAGGTATGGCTACACCTTC.

The J gene is TRBJ2-7, the V gene TRBV7-2; D not resolved. V shed 5 bases and J shed 5 bases, with 16 bases lying between them. CDR1 and CDR2 (germline): SGHTA, FQGNSA. This CDR3 region has 14 residues. The CDR3 sequence is CASSTPRPDHEQYF. The CDR3 nucleotides read TGTGCCAGCAGCACTCCGAGGCCCGACCACGAGCAGTACTTC.